The entry that follows covers one T cell receptor beta chain sequence. Its antigen is unknown. This PCR relied on a set of 60 Vbeta primers and 13 Jbeta primers. The authors' processing: Later analysis identified roughly 84 million unique TCR beta chains, about 11 million shared. Assay: immunoSEQ multiplex PCR; the TCRdb copy retains only in-frame clones and omits some. That table is the source of V, J and clone size, and D and trimming were worked out from the DNA. The sample lists nearly 200,000 clones, roughly 80% occurring once. These data belong to a study of cytomegalovirus exposure and HLA in healthy donors. Study-wide results and limits: A prior analysis recorded that most TCR beta V segments were productive about 90% or about 30% of the time. Donor immune exposure was known only as CMV serostatus.

CDR1 is SGHRS and CDR2 is YFSETQ in the germline V gene. Trimming left V 0 bases short and J 0 bases short, with 7 bases between. The CDR3 is 16 residues long. The chain joins TRBV5-1 to TRBJ1-6; D is undetermined. The material sequenced was PBMCs. The source of this sequence is a male donor in good health and CMV-seropositive. In nucleotides, the CDR3 is TGCGCCAGCAGCTTGGACCCGAGCTCCTATAATTCACCCCTCCACTTT. This gives the protein CASSLDPSSYNSPLHF.